This TCR beta chain was obtained from a study of T cell responses to AZD1222 COVID-19 vaccine. As for the study in general: Doses given second, at about 4 or about 12 weeks, were pooled. Regarding the study as a whole: Breadth and depth of Spike-specific TCRs rose after two AZD1222 doses.

The CDR3 contains 15 residues. Germline lookup yields CDR1 MDHEN and CDR2 SYDVKM. V lost 8 bases to trimming and J lost 3 bases; unmatched junction nucleotides: 7. Data came from immunoSEQ multiplex PCR; TCRdb stores just in-frame clones and leaves some out. In the table there are approximately 100,000 clones, around 84% of which are singletons. This clone was picked up a small number of times. Its antigen is currently unknown. The sequencing used peripheral blood, collected on day 0 of AZD1222 vaccination. The clonotype originates from an adult in good health. V and J are TRBV28 and TRBJ1-2; 12 nucleotides align to TRBD1. CDR3 sequence reads: CASSKGDRGHYGYTF. CDR3 bases: TGTGCCAGCTCTAAAGGGGACAGGGGGCACTATGGCTACACCTTC.